Sequencing of this T cell receptor beta chain was carried out in a study of cytomegalovirus exposure and HLA in healthy donors. Vbeta (60) and Jbeta (13) primers were used in the PCR. TCRdb's copy holds only in-frame clones and misses some; the assay was immunoSEQ multiplex PCR. Found here are around 160,000 clones; the top ten clones hold 1.5% to 2%. The CDR3 totals 12 residues. V was trimmed by 7 bases and J by 10 bases, leaving 14 bases between them. Germline V CDR1 and CDR2: LNHDA, SQIVND (reference sequence). Sequencing was done on a sample of PBMCs. This chain joins TRBV19 and TRBJ2-1; possible D gene TRBD2, 6 bases. This receptor was obtained from a woman aged 50 to 60 in good health and CMV-seronegative. The CDR3 nucleotides read TGTGCCAGTACCAAATTCGGGGGAGAGCAGTTCTTC. This gives the protein CASTKFGGEQFF.